Below, 25 T cell receptor beta chains from the same sample are listed, as sequenced in a study of T-cell memory formation after mild COVID-19. TCRdb re-called the 5' RACE reads through MiXCR, storing one row per CDR3 protein. This table holds some 210,000 distinct CDR3 sequences, roughly 30% found once. Material for sequencing was PBMCs or a T cell subset sorted from them (not recorded which). The receptors stem from an adult woman who had mild COVID-19 (a few samples of this study predate the infection). Cell type and time point are not known.

This clonotype was observed a few times. The chain recombines TRBV29-1 with TRBJ2-1, with D maybe TRBD2 (5 bases). The germline V gene encodes CDR1 SQVTM and CDR2 ANQGSEA. The CDR3 sequence is 14 residues long. The ends were cut back, 3 bases at V and 0 bases at J, with 9 bases in the middle. The CDR3 sequence: CSVDLGSSYNEQFF. CDR3 DNA sequence: TGCAGCGTTGATTTGGGGAGCTCCTACAATGAGCAGTTCTTC.

The sample holds a few counts of this clonotype. This rearrangement joins TRBV11-2 to TRBJ2-3, with 11 positions matching TRBD2. The CDR3 loop spans 18 amino acids. V was pared by 5 bases and J by 1 base, with 11 bases of the junction left unmatched. CDR1 and CDR2 (germline): SGHAT, FQNNGV. CDR3 in amino acids: CASSPRLAGGPGTDTQYF. CDR3 nucleotides: TGTGCCAGCAGCCCTCGGCTAGCGGGGGGACCCGGCACAGATACGCAGTATTTT.

The chain employs TRBV27 and TRBJ2-3; 7 bases map to TRBD2. The CDR3 runs to 15 residues. J lost 7 bases, V lost 2 bases, and 9 bases had no gene match. Germline lookup yields CDR1 MNHEY and CDR2 SMNVEV (reference sequence). The CDR3: CASSLMTSLMYTQYF. In DNA, the CDR3 is TGTGCCAGCAGTTTAATGACTAGCCTCATGTATACGCAGTATTTT.

This sequence joins TRBV15 and TRBJ2-2; no definite D call. Trimming took 6 bases from V and 6 from J, leaving 8 bases between them. The CDR3 covers 12 residues. Germline CDR1 and CDR2: LNHNV and YYDKDF (reference sequence). As DNA, the CDR3 is TGTGCCACCAGTCAGACACCCGGGGAGCTGTTTTTT. Its protein product is CATSQTPGELFF.

This rearrangement joins TRBV7-9 to TRBJ2-7; 14 bases map to TRBD2. In germline, CDR1 is SEHNR, CDR2 FQNEAQ (reference sequence). CDR3 size: 17 residues. With 2 bases clipped from V and 1 base from J, the junction kept 4 bases outside the gene matches. The DNA for the CDR3 is TGTGCCAGCAGCTTATGGACTAGCGGGGGGACTTCCTACGAGCAGTACTTC. Protein product: CASSLWTSGGTSYEQYF. The full variable domain, in which reference TRBV7-9 and TRBJ2-7 provide the parts outside the CDR3, is DTGVSQNPRHKITKRGQNVTFRCDPISEHNRLYWYRQTLGQGPEFLTYFQNEAQLEKSRLLSDRFSAERPKGSFSTLEIQRTEQGDSAMYLCASSLWTSGGTSYEQYFGPGTRLTVT.

V usage is TRBV29-1 and J usage is TRBJ2-5; tentative D call: TRBD2 (5 bases). The germline V gene encodes CDR1 SQVTM and CDR2 ANQGSEA. The length of the CDR3 is 12 residues. V lost 4 bases to trimming and J lost 5 bases, with 11 bases between them. The CDR3 DNA sequence: TGCAGCGTTGCTGAGGGCGGGGAGACCCAGTACTTC. This gives the protein CSVAEGGETQYF.

The chain uses TRBV18 and TRBJ2-3; 8 nucleotides agree with TRBD1. The CDR3 spans 15 residues. Trimming cost V 6 bases and J 4 bases; bases outside gene matches: 9. Germline values: CDR1 KGHSH, CDR2 LQKENI. The DNA of the CDR3 is TGTGCCAGCTCTTCCCGAGACAGGGGCCCAGATACGCAGTATTTT. This gives the protein CASSSRDRGPDTQYF.

This clonotype was detected a few times. The CDR3, as DNA: TGCGCCAGCAGCCAAGTTTTGCAGGGGGGACTCACTGCGGTCACAGATACGCAGTATTTT. Translated: CASSQVLQGGLTAVTDTQYF. The chain couples TRBV4-1 to TRBJ2-3; D perhaps matches TRBD1 (7 bases). The germline gives CDR1 MGHRA, CDR2 YSYEKL. V was cut by 1 base and J by 2 bases, with 25 bases left in between. The CDR3 is 20 residues long.

The CDR3 DNA reads as TGCGCCAGCAGCCTCACCTGGACTAGCGGGGATTGGGATGAGCAGTTCTTC. Translating gives CASSLTWTSGDWDEQFF. The J gene is TRBJ2-1, the V gene TRBV4-1, with 12 positions matching TRBD2. CDR1 and CDR2 from the germline V gene are MGHRA and YSYEKL. CDR3 length: 17 amino acids. V was clipped by 4 bases and J by 8 bases; unmatched bases: 12.

This clonotype was seen a few times. The V call is TRBV15, the J call TRBJ2-1; the D gene is possibly TRBD2 (6 bases). This CDR3 has 14 amino acids. CDR1 and CDR2 (germline): LNHNV, YYDKDF (reference sequence). V was shortened by 7 bases and J by 4 bases, with 14 bases between the two germline ends. CDR3 DNA: TGTGCCACCACCGATGGGGGGTCGTACAATGAGCAGTTCTTC. Its translation: CATTDGGSYNEQFF.

CDR3: CASSTRQGPNTGELFF. Here the CDR3 DNA reads TGTGCCAGCAGCACGCGACAGGGCCCGAACACCGGGGAGCTGTTTTTT. The rearrangement links TRBV7-9 to TRBJ2-2; TRBD1 matches 7 bases. Germline CDR1 is SEHNR and CDR2 is FQNEAQ (reference sequence). The CDR3 loop spans 16 amino acids. V shed 5 bases and J 0 bases; nucleotides not matched to a gene: 6.

The chain carries TRBV4-2 and TRBJ2-4; D uncertain. The CDR3 is 11 residues long. Per germline, CDR1 LGHNA and CDR2 YNFKEQ. The V end was cut by 4 bases, the J end by 6 bases, with 4 bases between. CDR3 DNA: TGTGCCAGCAGCCCGGGAAACATTCAGTACTTC. As protein: CASSPGNIQYF.

CDR3 residues: CSVGGRGSTDTQYF. CDR3 bases: TGCAGCGTTGGGGGGAGAGGAAGCACAGATACGCAGTATTTT. V gene TRBV29-1 combines with J gene TRBJ2-3, with D perhaps matching TRBD1 or TRBD2 (5 bases each). The V gene's germline CDR1 is SQVTM and CDR2 ANQGSEA. Trimming shortened V by 4 bases and J by 0 bases, and 11 bases separated the two germline ends. This CDR3 comprises 14 residues.

This clonotype has just a few counts. This rearrangement joins TRBV7-2 to TRBJ2-1; TRBD2 aligns across 8 bases. The J segment lost 3 bases and the V segment lost 2 bases, leaving 6 bases of the junction unmatched. This CDR3 region has 16 residues. Germline assignment: CDR1 SGHTA and CDR2 FQGNSA. DNA of the CDR3: TGTGCCAGCAGCTTAAGAGCGGGGGTCAGCTACAATGAGCAGTTCTTC. Encoded protein: CASSLRAGVSYNEQFF.

The CDR3 here is CASSRTSGGAWETQYF. The CDR3, as DNA: TGTGCCAGCAGCCGGACTAGCGGGGGGGCCTGGGAGACCCAGTACTTC. This chain connects TRBV12-3 or TRBV12-4 to TRBJ2-5, with 15 nucleotides matching TRBD2. The CDR3 has 16 residues. V trimming: 6 bases; J trimming: 5 bases; junction bases outside the gene matches: 7.

The DNA of the CDR3 is TGTGCCAGCAGCCCCGGACAGGGTACCTACGAGCAGTACTTC. This sequence encodes CASSPGQGTYEQYF. The V call is TRBV3-1, the J call TRBJ2-7, with TRBD1 matching over 8 bases. Germline lookup yields CDR1 LGHDT and CDR2 YNNKEL (reference sequence). The CDR3 spans 14 residues. The J segment lost 2 bases and the V segment lost 4 bases, leaving 4 bases of the junction unmatched.

V gene TRBV24-1 combines with J gene TRBJ2-2, with D perhaps given as TRBD1 or TRBD2 (5 bases each). Between the trimmed V and J ends, which lost 3 bases and 6 bases, there was a span of 10 bases. The CDR3 runs 14 residues. Germline-derived CDR1 and CDR2 are KGHDR and SFDVKD. In DNA, the CDR3 is TGTGCCACCAGTGATCCACCGGGGCCCGGGGAGCTGTTTTTT. Its translation: CATSDPPGPGELFF.

This clonotype was found a few times. This sequence joins TRBV20-1 and TRBJ1-2; the D gene is possibly TRBD1 (6 bases). The V end lost 6 bases, the J end lost 2 bases, and 10 bases lay between the germline ends. In germline, CDR1 is DFQATT, CDR2 SNEGSKA (reference sequence). The CDR3 spans 12 residues. The CDR3 coding sequence is TGCAGTGCCCCGGGACAAAACTATGGCTACACCTTC. It specifies CSAPGQNYGYTF.

This clonotype showed up just a few times. This sequence joins TRBV11-2 and TRBJ2-2, with unresolved D. The germline V gene encodes CDR1 SGHAT and CDR2 FQNNGV. V dropped 7 bases and J dropped 4 bases, with 10 bases sitting between them. The CDR3 runs 13 residues. CDR3 sequence reads: CASKRAATGELFF. Written as DNA, the CDR3 is TGTGCCAGCAAACGTGCCGCCACCGGGGAGCTGTTTTTT.

The rearrangement links TRBV4-1 to TRBJ2-1; 9 positions agree with TRBD2. Germline V gene data show CDR1 as MGHRA and CDR2 as YSYEKL. Trimming removed 4 bases from V and 7 bases from J; junction bases left unmatched: 8. The CDR3 has 15 residues. The CDR3 nucleotides read TGCGCCAGCAGCCCGCTTGGCGGGAGGGGAAATGAGCAGTTCTTC. Encoded protein: CASSPLGGRGNEQFF.

V usage is TRBV2 and J usage is TRBJ2-1; 7 bases fit TRBD1. Germline V gene data show CDR1 as SNHLY and CDR2 as FYNNEI. The CDR3 is 13 amino acids. Losses at the gene ends were 7 bases for V and 6 bases for J; bases not matched to a gene: 6. CDR3 sequence (DNA): TGTGCCAGCACTGGGACAGCACGCAATGAGCAGTTCTTC. Amino acid sequence: CASTGTARNEQFF.

This clonotype showed up just a few times. The rearrangement links TRBV15 to TRBJ2-7; no clear D. V was clipped by 0 bases and J by 0 bases, with 6 bases between them. The CDR3 is 14 amino acids. Per germline, CDR1 LNHNV and CDR2 YYDKDF (reference sequence). The CDR3 sequence is CATSRESSSYEQYF. The DNA for the CDR3 is TGTGCCACCAGCAGAGAATCGAGCTCCTACGAGCAGTACTTC. Variable domain in full (rest from reference TRBV15 and TRBJ2-7): DAMVIQNPRYQVTQFGKPVTLSCSQTLNHNVMYWYQQKSSQAPKLLFHYYDKDFNNEADTPDNFQSRRPNTSFCFLDIRSPGLGDTAMYLCATSRESSSYEQYFGPGTRLTVT.

The rearrangement links TRBV20-1 to TRBJ2-1; 8 positions match TRBD2. Germline V CDR1 and CDR2: DFQATT, SNEGSKA (reference sequence). This CDR3 region has 16 residues. V lost 4 bases and J lost 4; bases outside the gene matches: 12. This CDR3 reads CSAMRQTSEWYNEQFF. Here the CDR3 DNA reads TGCAGTGCTATGAGACAGACTAGCGAGTGGTACAATGAGCAGTTCTTC.

The J gene is TRBJ2-1, the V gene TRBV12-5, with 8 bases aligning to TRBD2. Germline CDR1 is LGHNT and CDR2 is FRNRAP. The trim removed 1 base at V and 0 bases at J, leaving 8 bases unmatched. The CDR3 consists of 18 residues. CDR3 residues: CASGLAVLADSSYNEQFF. CDR3 nucleotide sequence: TGTGCTAGTGGTTTGGCTGTACTAGCGGACAGCTCCTACAATGAGCAGTTCTTC.

This chain connects TRBV5-1 to TRBJ2-7, with 12 positions matching TRBD2. This CDR3 is 16 amino acids long. The V segment lost 4 bases and the J segment 2 bases; nucleotides outside the gene matches: 7. CDR1 SGHRS and CDR2 YFSETQ come from the germline V gene. CDR3 nucleotide sequence: TGCGCCAGCAGCACCTCTAGCGGGGGGGCTACCTACGAGCAGTACTTC. Its protein is CASSTSSGGATYEQYF.